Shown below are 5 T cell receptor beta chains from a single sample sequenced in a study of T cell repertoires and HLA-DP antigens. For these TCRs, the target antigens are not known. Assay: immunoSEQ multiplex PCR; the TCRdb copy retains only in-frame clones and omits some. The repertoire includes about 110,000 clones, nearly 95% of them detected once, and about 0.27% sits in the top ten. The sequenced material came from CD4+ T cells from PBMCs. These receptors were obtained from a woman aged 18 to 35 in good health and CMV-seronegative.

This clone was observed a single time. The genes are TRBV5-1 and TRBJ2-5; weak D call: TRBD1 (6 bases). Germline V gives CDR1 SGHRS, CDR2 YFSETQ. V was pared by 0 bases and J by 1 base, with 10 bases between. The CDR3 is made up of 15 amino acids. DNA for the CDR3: TGCGCCAGCAGCTTGGTCTTAGGGGGCCAAGAGACCCAGTACTTC. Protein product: CASSLVLGGQETQYF.

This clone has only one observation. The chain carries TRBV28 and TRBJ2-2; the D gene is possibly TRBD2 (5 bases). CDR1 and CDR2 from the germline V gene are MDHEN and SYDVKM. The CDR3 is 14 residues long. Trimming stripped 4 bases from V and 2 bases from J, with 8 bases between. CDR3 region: CASSWSGNTGELFF. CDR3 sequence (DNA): TGTGCCAGCAGTTGGTCGGGAAACACCGGGGAGCTGTTTTTT.

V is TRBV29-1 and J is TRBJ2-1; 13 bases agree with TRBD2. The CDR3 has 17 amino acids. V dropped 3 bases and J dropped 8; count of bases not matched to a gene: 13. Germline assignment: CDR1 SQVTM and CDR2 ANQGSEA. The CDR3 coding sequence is TGCAGCGTTGAGGGGGCGCCTGGACTAGCGGGAGTAGATGAGCAGTTCTTC. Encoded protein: CSVEGAPGLAGVDEQFF.

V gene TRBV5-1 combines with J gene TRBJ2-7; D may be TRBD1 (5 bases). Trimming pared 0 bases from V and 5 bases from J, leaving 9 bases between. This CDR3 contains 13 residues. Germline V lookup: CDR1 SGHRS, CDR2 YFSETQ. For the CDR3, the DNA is TGCGCCAGCAGCTTGGACAGGACGGACGAGCAGTACTTC. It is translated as CASSLDRTDEQYF.

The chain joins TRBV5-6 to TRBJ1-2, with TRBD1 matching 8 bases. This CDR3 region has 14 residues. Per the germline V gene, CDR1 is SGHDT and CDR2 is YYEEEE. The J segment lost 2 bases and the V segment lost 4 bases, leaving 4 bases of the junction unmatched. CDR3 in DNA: TGTGCCAGCAGCCCGACAGGGGAGAACTATGGCTACACCTTC. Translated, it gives CASSPTGENYGYTF.